What follows are 18 T cell receptor beta chains derived from one specimen sequenced in a study of blood T cell repertoires in COVID-19. This table comes from immunoSEQ multiplex PCR, and its TCRdb copy is limited to in-frame clones, with some not included. The table includes about 110,000 clones, roughly 84% detected once. Sequenced sample: peripheral blood. These receptors were taken from a human donor in a cohort sampled during active COVID-19.

The chain recombines TRBV7-2 with TRBJ2-2, with D perhaps TRBD1 (5 bases). The CDR3 contains 13 residues. Germline V gene sequence: CDR1 SGHTA, CDR2 FQGNSA. Trimming removed 4 bases from V and 6 bases from J, with 9 bases in between. The DNA for the CDR3 is TGTGCCAGCAGCTCAGGGTGGGCCGGGGAGCTGTTTTTT. It codes for CASSSGWAGELFF.

The V gene is TRBV9, the J gene TRBJ2-7, with D hard to call. V was trimmed by 0 bases and J by 3 bases, leaving 4 bases between them. Germline values: CDR1 SGDLS, CDR2 YYNGEE. The CDR3 sequence is 12 residues long. The CDR3 sequence is CASSVGHYEQYV. CDR3 DNA: TGTGCCAGCAGCGTAGGACACTACGAGCAGTACGTC.

The chain uses TRBV29-1 and TRBJ1-1; D remains ambiguous. Germline assignment: CDR1 SQVTM and CDR2 ANQGSEA. This CDR3 is built from 12 residues. The V gene lost 4 bases and the J gene lost 0 bases, with 6 bases spanning the gap. The CDR3 DNA is TGCAGCGTTGTAGCGGTGAACACTGAAGCTTTCTTT. Protein product: CSVVAVNTEAFF. The full variable domain, rest sourced from reference TRBV29-1 and TRBJ1-1, is SAVISQKPSRDICQRGTSLTIQCQVDSQVTMMFWYRQQPGQSLTLIATANQGSEATYESGFVIDKFPISRPNLTFSTLTVSNMSPEDSSIYLCSVVAVNTEAFFGQGTRLTVV.

The rearrangement uses TRBV11-2 and TRBJ2-3, with TRBD2 matching 8 bases. The V gene end was trimmed by 1 base and the J gene end by 6 bases; junction bases not matched to a gene: 3. The germline V gene has CDR1 SGHAT and CDR2 FQNNGV. This CDR3 comprises 14 residues. CDR3 residues: CASSLGAGADTQYF. The CDR3 nucleotides read TGTGCCAGCAGCTTAGGAGCGGGAGCGGATACGCAGTATTTT.

The gene calls are TRBV19 and TRBJ2-1; D uncertain. This CDR3 is built from 15 residues. Germline-derived CDR1 and CDR2 are LNHDA and SQIVND (reference sequence). Trimming took 3 bases from V and 0 from J, leaving 9 bases between them. CDR3 nucleotide sequence: TGTGCCAGTAGTATCGTACAGAGCTCCTACAATGAGCAGTTCTTC. This encodes CASSIVQSSYNEQFF.

In this sample, this clone turned up a few times. The V call is TRBV4-1, the J call TRBJ1-1; D might be TRBD1 (6 bases). V shed 4 bases and J shed 0 bases, with 12 bases lying between them. Germline V gives CDR1 MGHRA, CDR2 YSYEKL. This CDR3 is built from 15 residues. CDR3 nucleotides: TGCGCCAGCAGCCGCACAGGGATTATGAACACTGAAGCTTTCTTT. Its translation: CASSRTGIMNTEAFF.

The J gene is TRBJ2-5, the V gene TRBV24-1, with D tentatively TRBD1 (5 bases). Trimming shortened V by 4 bases and J by 5 bases, and 16 bases separated the two germline ends. CDR1 KGHDR and CDR2 SFDVKD come from the germline V gene. This CDR3 contains 15 residues. CDR3 region: CATSDPSGPGETQYF. The CDR3 DNA follows: TGTGCCACCAGTGACCCCTCGGGTCCAGGGGAGACCCAGTACTTC.

The chain has TRBV5-1 and TRBJ1-6; TRBD1 aligns across 10 bases. CDR1 SGHRS and CDR2 YFSETQ come from the germline V gene. The J segment lost 5 bases and the V segment lost 4 bases, leaving 6 bases of the junction unmatched. The CDR3 has 16 amino acids. CDR3 sequence: CASSPGQGLNNSPLHF. The CDR3, as DNA: TGCGCCAGCAGCCCGGGACAGGGGTTGAATAATTCACCCCTCCACTTT. Together with reference TRBV5-1 and TRBJ1-6, the CDR3 gives the full variable domain: KAGVTQTPRYLIKTRGQQVTLSCSPISGHRSVSWYQQTPGQGLQFLFEYFSETQRNKGNFPGRFSGRQFSNSRSEMNVSTLELGDSALYLCASSPGQGLNNSPLHFGNGTRLTVT.

This chain connects TRBV6-5 to TRBJ2-1; 9 nucleotides match TRBD2. The CDR3 has 14 amino acids. Germline V gives CDR1 MNHEY, CDR2 SVGAGI. V gave up 5 bases and J gave up 9 bases; unmatched junction bases: 8. The chain's CDR3 is CASSKGLAVGEQFF. The CDR3 nucleotides read TGTGCCAGCAGTAAGGGACTAGCAGTTGGTGAGCAGTTCTTC.

The chain has TRBV9 and TRBJ2-5; TRBD1 matches at 7 bases. This CDR3 has 15 residues. V shed 2 bases and J 1 base; nucleotides not matched to a gene: 5. Germline CDR1 reads SGDLS; CDR2 reads YYNGEE. Here the CDR3 reads CASSVQTGSQETQYF. CDR3 DNA sequence: TGTGCCAGCAGCGTTCAGACAGGGTCCCAAGAGACCCAGTACTTC.

There are a few counts of this clone. DNA of the CDR3: TGTGCCAGCAGCCAAGGGGGCCAGGGGGGAACTGAAGCTTTCTTT. It is translated as CASSQGGQGGTEAFF. The J gene is TRBJ1-1, the V gene TRBV3-1 (or the pseudogene TRBV3-2); 7 bases are shared with TRBD1. Germline trimming cut 1 base from V and 5 bases from J; bases unmatched to any gene: 7. Germline assignment: CDR1 LGHDT and CDR2 YNNKEL (reference sequence). The CDR3 covers 15 residues.

The chain recombines TRBV29-1 with TRBJ2-1; the match to TRBD2 covers 7 bases. The trim removed 1 base at V and 9 bases at J, leaving 6 bases unmatched. This CDR3 has 13 amino acids. Germline lookup yields CDR1 SQVTM and CDR2 ANQGSEA. As DNA, the CDR3 is TGCAGCGTTGAAGCGTGGAGCGGGGCTGAGCAGTTCTTC. It codes for CSVEAWSGAEQFF.

The rearrangement links TRBV7-6 to TRBJ1-6, with 8 bases that match TRBD1. The CDR3 covers 15 residues. Losses at the gene ends were 6 bases for V and 8 bases for J; bases not matched to a gene: 9. Germline CDR1 SGHVS, CDR2 FNYEAQ. The DNA of the CDR3 is TGTGCCAGCAGTCCGTCAGGGGGCAGGGATTCACCCCTCCACTTT. Translating it yields CASSPSGGRDSPLHF.

V usage is TRBV7-2 and J usage is TRBJ2-7; TRBD2 aligns across 7 bases. CDR1 and CDR2 (germline): SGHTA, FQGNSA. Trimming took 7 bases from V and 2 from J; bases not matched to a gene: 8. The CDR3 has 14 amino acids. The CDR3 DNA reads as TGTGCCAGCACACTGTTAGCGGGTGCCTACGAGCAGTACTTC. Translation: CASTLLAGAYEQYF.

DNA of the CDR3: TGTGCCAGCAGTTCCGTGGCACGCTCTGGAAACACCATATATTTT. Protein sequence: CASSSVARSGNTIYF. This sequence joins TRBV28 and TRBJ1-3, with unresolved D. Between the trimmed V and J ends, which lost 4 bases and 0 bases, there was a span of 10 bases. The CDR3 consists of 15 residues. From germline, CDR1 is MDHEN and CDR2 SYDVKM.

The chain carries TRBV27 and TRBJ1-5, with TRBD1 as a possible D gene (6 bases). Germline loops: CDR1 MNHEY, CDR2 SMNVEV (reference sequence). Trimming removed 7 bases from V and 0 bases from J, with 31 bases in between. The CDR3 covers 21 residues. The CDR3 coding sequence is TGTGCCAGCAAGCAGTTCCCCCCCCAACTCAGGGGTTCCTATAGCAATCAGCCCCAGCATTTT. Protein sequence: CASKQFPPQLRGSYSNQPQHF.

This chain uses TRBV4-1 with TRBJ2-7; a possible D gene is TRBD2 (6 bases). Trimming pared 0 bases from V and 4 bases from J, leaving 13 bases between. This CDR3 has 15 amino acids. CDR1 is MGHRA and CDR2 is YSYEKL in the germline V gene. DNA for the CDR3: TGCGCCAGCAGCCAAGAAGGGCTAGCGAGGTACGAGCAGTACTTC. It is translated as CASSQEGLARYEQYF.

This clone came up once. The chain couples TRBV18 to TRBJ2-3, with 7 bases aligning to TRBD1. Germline CDR1 is KGHSH and CDR2 is LQKENI. CDR3 size: 13 residues. V shed 9 bases, J shed 4 bases, and the junction held 7 bases outside the gene matches. The DNA of the CDR3 is TGTGCCAGTGACACTGGGACAGCAGATACGCAGTATTTT. Amino acid sequence: CASDTGTADTQYF.